Reported below is one T cell receptor beta chain. This entry comes from a study of blood T cell repertoires in COVID-19. On the study more broadly: Researchers got acute and convalescent COVID-19 samples from the United States, Italy and Spain. Nucleic acid was either cDNA or gDNA, and it came from T cells, B-cell-depleted T cells, or PBMCs.

In the authors' methods: Using reference gene primer amplification, nucleated cell counts were estimated. Sequenced by immunoSEQ multiplex PCR; TCRdb stores in-frame clones only, minus some. That table gives V, J and clone size, and the DNA gave D and trimming. The sample carries 95,000 to 100,000 clones, almost 95% recorded once. After removal of 1 base from V and 0 bases from J, the junction contained 1 base not matched to a gene. CDR3 length: 15 residues. Germline loops: CDR1 SGHNT, CDR2 YENEEA. The chain uses TRBV11-3 and TRBJ2-7, with 9 bases identical to TRBD2. Sequencing was carried out using peripheral blood. This sequence originates from a man in his fifties or sixties with active COVID-19. As DNA, the CDR3 is TGTGCCAGCAGCTTAGGAGCGGGAGGCTCCTACGAGCAGTACTTC. Its protein is CASSLGAGGSYEQYF.